The clone carrying this T cell receptor (beta chain) was detected a few times. Unmatched junction bases numbered 6, after V lost 0 bases and J lost 5 bases. Germline assignment: CDR1 LGHNA and CDR2 YSLEER. This CDR3 is built from 17 residues. How the authors handled the data: Using reference gene primer amplification, nucleated cell counts were estimated. Sequencing was performed with immunoSEQ multiplex PCR; in TCRdb, only in-frame clones are kept and a portion is missing. Clone size and V and J calls were adopted from that table, with D and trimming inferred from the DNA. The data hold some 290,000 clones, with about nine tenths observed a single time. The entry originates in a study of blood T cell repertoires in COVID-19.

This chain links TRBV4-3 with TRBJ1-6; 8 bases align to TRBD1. The sequence was collected from a woman aged 25 to 39 with COVID-19, enrolled during active disease. The sample consisted of peripheral blood. The CDR3 protein is CASSQDLGQADNSPLHF. Written as DNA, the CDR3 is TGCGCCAGCAGCCAAGATCTGGGACAGGCTGATAATTCACCCCTCCACTTT.